Below, 20 T cell receptor beta chains from the same sample are listed, as sequenced in a study of vaccination and CD4 T cells after COVID-19 (dated by TCRdb to between 2021 and 2022). The library was obtained by PCR. Instrument used: Illumina iSeq 100. TCRdb reprocessing: public reads trimmed at Q25 with fastp, clones called with MiXCR, in-frame beta chains kept. A single entry per CDR3 protein holds the most common genes and DNA from its merged rows. The sample has approximately 21,000 distinct CDR3 sequences on record, 50% to 60% of them singletons. Over 0.75% of the sample goes to the ten largest clones. The sample consisted of CD4+ T cells from blood, taken before SARS-CoV-2 vaccination. Every receptor here comes from a human donor who had recovered from COVID-19.

This clonotype has more than one count but fewer than ten. This chain connects TRBV27 to TRBJ2-7, with D perhaps assigned TRBD1 or TRBD2 (5 bases each). Germline V CDR1 and CDR2: MNHEY, SMNVEV (reference sequence). V lost 5 bases and J lost 3, with 17 bases in between. The CDR3 runs 15 residues. In DNA form, the CDR3 reads TGTGCCAGCAGTCACTCCGGGACCTTAGGCTACGAGCAGTACTTC. Its protein product is CASSHSGTLGYEQYF.

This clonotype was recorded once. The chain is built from TRBV5-1 and TRBJ1-2; D perhaps matches TRBD1 (5 bases). Germline V lookup: CDR1 SGHRS, CDR2 YFSETQ. The CDR3 sequence is 12 residues long. The germline V and J ends were trimmed by 2 bases and 5 bases, with 7 bases remaining between them. CDR3 protein: CASSLWGYGYTF. The CDR3 bases are TGCGCCAGCAGCTTATGGGGGTATGGCTACACCTTC.

This clonotype showed up just once. The chain combines TRBV12-3 or TRBV12-4 with TRBJ1-2; the D is unclear. V was shortened by 3 bases and J by 2 bases, with 10 bases between the two germline ends. The CDR3 extends over 14 amino acids. The CDR3 nucleotides are TGTGCCAGCAGTTTCGGTTCCGGAAACTATGGCTACACCTTC. It is translated as CASSFGSGNYGYTF.

The CDR3 sequence is CASSLVSTEAFF. The DNA for the CDR3 is TGCGCCAGCAGCTTGGTTTCCACTGAAGCTTTCTTT. V and J are TRBV5-1 and TRBJ1-1; D gene unclear. The CDR3 totals 12 residues. The germline V gene has CDR1 SGHRS and CDR2 YFSETQ. V was trimmed by 0 bases and J by 4 bases, leaving 4 bases between them.

The V gene is TRBV20-1, the J gene TRBJ2-7, with 14 bases identical to TRBD2. The CDR3 runs to 15 residues. The V gene end was trimmed by 3 bases and the J gene end by 3 bases; junction bases not matched to a gene: 4. Germline V lookup: CDR1 DFQATT, CDR2 SNEGSKA (reference sequence). As DNA, the CDR3 is TGCAGTGCTAGGGTGGGACTAGCGGGAGACTACGAGCAGTACTTC. Its protein product is CSARVGLAGDYEQYF.

This clonotype came up once. The V call is TRBV6-1, the J call TRBJ2-7; 7 bases match TRBD1. The V gene's germline CDR1 is MNHNS and CDR2 SASEGT. V was pared by 8 bases and J by 1 base, with 2 bases of the junction left unmatched. CDR3 length: 12 amino acids. In DNA, the CDR3 is TGTGCCAGCGAGGGACAGTCCTACGAGCAGTACTTC. This gives the protein CASEGQSYEQYF.

A few counts support this clonotype. V usage is TRBV20-1 and J usage is TRBJ1-2; TRBD1 might be the D (5 bases). The V gene's germline CDR1 is DFQATT and CDR2 SNEGSKA (reference sequence). The CDR3 consists of 15 residues. Trimming shortened V by 0 bases and J by 0 bases, and 11 bases separated the two germline ends. CDR3 sequence (DNA): TGCAGTGCTAGAGATCAGGCAGGGTCTAACTATGGCTACACCTTC. Encoded protein: CSARDQAGSNYGYTF.

The chain uses TRBV7-3 and TRBJ2-1; TRBD2 aligns across 7 bases. The germline V gene encodes CDR1 SGHTA and CDR2 FQGTGA. V lost 5 bases and J lost 0; bases outside the gene matches: 10. The CDR3 length is 17 residues. The CDR3 spells CASSPRRAGSSYNEQFF. DNA of the CDR3: TGTGCCAGCAGCCCCCGGCGAGCGGGGAGCTCCTACAATGAGCAGTTCTTC. Looking up the rest from reference TRBV7-3 and TRBJ2-1 gives the full variable domain: GAGVSQTPSNKVTEKGKYVELRCDPISGHTALYWYRQSLGQGPEFLIYFQGTGAADDSGLPNDRFFAVRPEGSVSTLKIQRTERGDSAVYLCASSPRRAGSSYNEQFFGPGTRLTVL.

This rearrangement joins TRBV7-9 to TRBJ2-5; TRBD1 agrees at 7 bases. CDR1 is SEHNR, CDR2 FQNEAQ, per germline (reference sequence). V lost 6 bases to trimming and J lost 5 bases; unmatched junction nucleotides: 9. This CDR3 has 14 amino acids. CDR3 sequence (DNA): TGTGCCAGCAGTAACAACAGGGGTTGGGAGACCCAGTACTTC. Encoded protein: CASSNNRGWETQYF.

This sequence joins TRBV7-2 and TRBJ1-5; no firm D call. Trimming pared 1 base from V and 0 bases from J, leaving 10 bases between. The CDR3 is made up of 16 amino acids. Germline V gene sequence: CDR1 SGHTA, CDR2 FQGNSA. CDR3 DNA sequence: TGTGCCAGCAGCTTAGGGCCGGGAATTAGCAATCAGCCCCAGCATTTT. Its translation is CASSLGPGISNQPQHF.

The rearrangement links TRBV20-1 to TRBJ2-7, with D possibly TRBD1 on 5 matching bases. The CDR3 runs to 15 residues. With 4 bases removed from V and 2 bases from J, the gap between germline ends came to 18 bases. Germline V gene data show CDR1 as DFQATT and CDR2 as SNEGSKA (reference sequence). The CDR3 is CSATSPGVRAYEQYF. The CDR3 DNA reads TGCAGTGCTACCAGCCCGGGTGTCAGGGCCTACGAGCAGTACTTC.

V usage is TRBV4-1 and J usage is TRBJ2-6; 13 nucleotides align to TRBD2. This CDR3 is built from 22 residues. In germline, CDR1 is MGHRA, CDR2 YSYEKL. After removal of 1 base from V and 0 bases from J, the junction contained 12 bases not matched to a gene. The CDR3 is CASSQAERLTSGRGSGANVLTF. CDR3 nucleotides: TGCGCCAGCAGCCAAGCCGAACGCCTAACTAGCGGGAGGGGCTCTGGGGCCAACGTCCTGACTTTC.

The rearrangement links TRBV7-6 to TRBJ2-5; the match to TRBD2 covers 10 bases. The V gene's germline CDR1 is SGHVS and CDR2 FNYEAQ. The CDR3 has 18 residues. J gave up 2 bases and V 0 bases, and 9 bases lay outside the gene matches. DNA of the CDR3: TGTGCCAGCAGCTTAGCCCTGCTAAGCGGGAGGGCACAAGAGACCCAGTACTTC. Amino acids: CASSLALLSGRAQETQYF.

The V and J genes are TRBV23-1 and TRBJ1-1, with TRBD1 matching 7 bases. TRBV23-1 is treated as an ORF (open reading frame) with a function not yet certain. The length of the CDR3 is 13 residues. V lost 10 bases and J lost 0; bases outside the gene matches: 5. CDR3 DNA: TGCGCCATTGCGACAGGGCTGAACACTGAAGCTTTCTTT. Translating it yields CAIATGLNTEAFF.

As to this clonotype: The junction departs from germline at one end; a sequencing error may be responsible. The chain is built from TRBV2 and TRBJ1-1; no firm D call. This CDR3 contains 13 residues. Germline V lookup: CDR1 SNHLY, CDR2 FYNNEI. This CDR3 reads CASIESGFAEAFF. In DNA, the CDR3 is TGTGCCAGCATTGAATCTGGGTTCGCTGAAGCTTTCTTT.

This sequence joins TRBV28 and TRBJ2-3, with D perhaps matching TRBD1 (6 bases). Germline V gene lookup returns CDR1 MDHEN and CDR2 SYDVKM. Trimming stripped 2 bases from V and 1 base from J, with 13 bases between. The CDR3 loop spans 16 amino acids. The CDR3 loop is CASSLGGMGRTDTQYF. CDR3 sequence (DNA): TGTGCCAGCAGTTTAGGGGGCATGGGGCGCACAGATACGCAGTATTTT. Combining the CDR3 with reference TRBV28 and TRBJ2-3 gives the whole variable domain DVKVTQSSRYLVKRTGEKVFLECVQDMDHENMFWYRQDPGLGLRLIYFSYDVKMKEKGDIPEGYSVSREKKERFSLILESASTNQTSMYLCASSLGGMGRTDTQYFGPGTRLTVL.

This clonotype was counted only a few times. CDR3 amino acids: CASREPGRGGYTF. The CDR3 bases are TGTGCCAGCAGGGAACCAGGGAGAGGTGGCTACACCTTC. V usage is TRBV28 and J usage is TRBJ1-2, with D possibly being TRBD1 (5 bases). V was pared by 6 bases and J by 7 bases, with 15 bases between. There are 13 residues in the CDR3. In germline, CDR1 is MDHEN, CDR2 SYDVKM.

The V gene is TRBV20-1, the J gene TRBJ1-5; TRBD1 is a possible D gene (5 bases). The V end lost 5 bases, the J end lost 0 bases, and 17 bases lay between the germline ends. Germline V CDR1 and CDR2: DFQATT, SNEGSKA (reference sequence). This CDR3 region has 16 residues. CDR3 sequence reads: CSAGTGQPYSNQPQHF. CDR3 nucleotides: TGCAGTGCTGGGACCGGACAACCCTATAGCAATCAGCCCCAGCATTTT.

This clonotype has a handful of counts. This rearrangement joins TRBV7-3 to TRBJ2-1, with 7 positions matching TRBD1. Per germline, CDR1 SGHTA and CDR2 FQGTGA. With V trimmed by 2 bases and J by 5 bases, 6 bases remained unmatched. This CDR3 is 15 amino acids long. DNA of the CDR3: TGTGCCAGCAGCTTATACGGTGGGACAGACAATGAGCAGTTCTTC. Translation gives CASSLYGGTDNEQFF. The whole variable domain, remainder taken from reference TRBV7-3 and TRBJ2-1, is GAGVSQTPSNKVTEKGKYVELRCDPISGHTALYWYRQSLGQGPEFLIYFQGTGAADDSGLPNDRFFAVRPEGSVSTLKIQRTERGDSAVYLCASSLYGGTDNEQFFGPGTRLTVL.

V is TRBV20-1 and J is TRBJ2-2; 10 bases are a match to TRBD1. CDR3 length: 14 amino acids. In germline, CDR1 is DFQATT, CDR2 SNEGSKA (reference sequence). J lost 5 bases, V lost 5 bases, and 5 bases had no gene match. This CDR3 is CSAETGGFTGELFF. The CDR3, as DNA: TGCAGTGCTGAGACAGGGGGCTTTACCGGGGAGCTGTTTTTT.